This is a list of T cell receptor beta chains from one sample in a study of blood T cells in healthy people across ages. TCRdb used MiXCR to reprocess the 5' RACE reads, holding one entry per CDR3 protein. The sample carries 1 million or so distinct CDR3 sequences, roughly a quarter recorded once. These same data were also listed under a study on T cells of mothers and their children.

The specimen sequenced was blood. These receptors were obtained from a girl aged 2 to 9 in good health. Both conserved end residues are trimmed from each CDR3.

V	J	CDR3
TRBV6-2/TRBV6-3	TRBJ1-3	ASMLTFNTGNTIY
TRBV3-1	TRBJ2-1	ASSQIQGLTNNEQF
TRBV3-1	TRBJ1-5	ASSPTGNNQPQH
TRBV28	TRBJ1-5	ASSVLGRVNQPQH
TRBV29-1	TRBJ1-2	SVADTGGDGYT
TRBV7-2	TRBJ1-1	ASTLSWGTEAF
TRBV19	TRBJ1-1	ASSPNYLGDTEAF
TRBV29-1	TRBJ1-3	SALGLGNTIY
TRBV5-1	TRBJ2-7	ASSQGTVNH
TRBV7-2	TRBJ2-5	ASSLVASGSLRETQY
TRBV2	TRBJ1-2	ASRNAGGVYGYT
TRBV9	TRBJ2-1	ASSVSVGGFYEQF
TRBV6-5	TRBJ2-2	ASSYLQGGTGELF
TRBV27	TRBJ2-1	ACSHRAGATADEQF
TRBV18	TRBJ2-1	ASSPLGAHEQF
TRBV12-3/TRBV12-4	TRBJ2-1	ASSRPSGDQRG
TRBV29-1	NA	SVEVLEVGDSYEQY
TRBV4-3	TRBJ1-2	ASSQVRTAGFYYGYT
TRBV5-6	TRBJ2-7	ASSFGTESYKQY
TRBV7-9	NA	ASSFGQGDYEQY
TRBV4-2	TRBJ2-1	ASSQESSGGSNNEQF
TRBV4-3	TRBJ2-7	ASSQVGTSGYEQY
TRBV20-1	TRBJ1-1	SAPWYTEAF
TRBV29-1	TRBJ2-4	SVAGHLAKNIQY
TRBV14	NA	ASSRRDLPDHEQF
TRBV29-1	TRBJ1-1	SVAGGLRRNTEAF
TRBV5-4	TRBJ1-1	ASTKQLPDTEAF
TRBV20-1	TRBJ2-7	SVRTSAAYEQY
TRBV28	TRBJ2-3	ASSLGTGLDTQY